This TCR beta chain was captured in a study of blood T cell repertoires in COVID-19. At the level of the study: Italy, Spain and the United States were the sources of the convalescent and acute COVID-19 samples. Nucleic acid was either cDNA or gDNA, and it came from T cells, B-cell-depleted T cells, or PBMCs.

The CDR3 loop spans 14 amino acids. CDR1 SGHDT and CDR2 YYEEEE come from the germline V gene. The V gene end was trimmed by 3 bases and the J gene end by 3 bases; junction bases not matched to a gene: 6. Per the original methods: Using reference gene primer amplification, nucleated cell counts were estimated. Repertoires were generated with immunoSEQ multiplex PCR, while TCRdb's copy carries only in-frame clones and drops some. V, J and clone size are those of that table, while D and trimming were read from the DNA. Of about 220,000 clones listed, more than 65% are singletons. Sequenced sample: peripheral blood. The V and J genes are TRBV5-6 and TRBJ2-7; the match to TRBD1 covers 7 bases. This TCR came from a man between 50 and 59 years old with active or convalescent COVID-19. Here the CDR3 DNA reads TGTGCCAGCAGCTCCCGACAGGGCGGCTACGAGCAGTACGTC. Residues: CASSSRQGGYEQYV.